These 13 T cell receptor beta chains were sequenced from one sample in a study of spatial heterogeneity in lung cancer. Regarding time point: sample taken at primary tumor resection. Each CDR3 protein gets one entry after TCRdb re-called the 5' RACE reads with MiXCR. The repertoire holds some 21,000 distinct CDR3 sequences, with 4.6% as singletons. Here the sequenced sample was PBMCs, taken at surgery. These receptors all stem from a male donor with early-stage non-small cell lung cancer.

This clonotype was seen repeatedly, ten times or more. This chain uses TRBV18 with TRBJ2-5, with 7 bases aligning to TRBD1. The CDR3 sequence is 14 residues long. V was pared by 1 base and J by 2 bases, with 1 base of the junction left unmatched. Germline V CDR1 and CDR2: KGHSH, LQKENI. CDR3 loop: CASSPLQGQETQYF. For the CDR3, the DNA is TGTGCCAGCTCACCACTACAGGGGCAAGAGACCCAGTACTTC.

This clonotype was picked up many times. The chain uses TRBV5-4 and TRBJ2-1; D is possibly TRBD2 (5 bases). This CDR3 has 14 residues. Trimming shortened V by 6 bases and J by 10 bases, and 20 bases separated the two germline ends. Germline loops: CDR1 SGHNT, CDR2 YYREEE (reference sequence). The CDR3 protein is CASNPSADLREQFF. CDR3 nucleotide sequence: TGTGCCAGCAACCCATCAGCGGACCTTAGGGAGCAGTTCTTC. Using reference TRBV5-4 and TRBJ2-1 for the parts outside the CDR3, the full variable domain is ETGVTQSPTHLIKTRGQQVTLRCSSQSGHNTVSWYQQALGQGPQFIFQYYREEENGRGNFPPRFSGLQFPNYSSELNVNALELDDSALYLCASNPSADLREQFFGPGTRLTVL.

This chain links TRBV7-2 with TRBJ2-1; TRBD1 matches 9 bases. The CDR3 loop spans 16 amino acids. Germline values: CDR1 SGHTA, CDR2 FQGNSA. J was trimmed by 5 bases and V by 5 bases; bases with no gene match: 10. CDR3 in amino acids: CASSRIQGARHNEQFF. DNA of the CDR3: TGTGCCAGCAGCAGGATACAGGGGGCGCGTCACAATGAGCAGTTCTTC.

The sample holds a few counts of this clonotype. The rearrangement uses TRBV27 and TRBJ2-2, with TRBD2 matching over 9 bases. Trimming at V came to 5 bases and at J to 1 base, leaving 5 bases not matched to a gene. In germline, CDR1 is MNHEY, CDR2 SMNVEV (reference sequence). This CDR3 comprises 16 residues. CDR3 nucleotides: TGTGCCAGCAGTCAGGTAGCGGGGGTGAACACCGGGGAGCTGTTTTTT. It is translated as CASSQVAGVNTGELFF.

This clonotype has ten or more counts. V gene TRBV5-6 combines with J gene TRBJ1-6; tentatively, D is TRBD1 (5 bases). The germline gives CDR1 SGHDT, CDR2 YYEEEE. This CDR3 is built from 17 residues. Trimming removed 0 bases from V and 7 bases from J, with 17 bases in between. This chain's CDR3 is CASSLVVSGQSNSPLHF. The CDR3 DNA follows: TGTGCCAGCAGCTTGGTGGTAAGCGGACAAAGCAATTCACCCCTCCACTTT.

This clonotype turned up a few times. This rearrangement joins TRBV11-3 to TRBJ2-2; 9 bases map to TRBD1. V lost 4 bases to trimming and J lost 1 base; unmatched junction nucleotides: 1. The CDR3 is 15 residues long. Germline assignment: CDR1 SGHNT and CDR2 YENEEA. The CDR3 bases are TGTGCCAGCAGCTCGGACAGGGGGAACACCGGGGAGCTGTTTTTT. Translated, it gives CASSSDRGNTGELFF.

This clonotype was counted ten times or more. The V and J genes are TRBV24-1 and TRBJ1-2, with TRBD1 as a possible D gene (6 bases). The CDR3 extends over 14 amino acids. Trimming took 4 bases from V and 5 from J, leaving 13 bases between them. The germline gives CDR1 KGHDR, CDR2 SFDVKD. In DNA, the CDR3 is TGTGCCACCAGTGACCCTGGACAGATATATGGCTACACCTTC. Amino acid sequence: CATSDPGQIYGYTF.

Sample share makes this clonotype medium-sized. This chain links TRBV25-1 with TRBJ1-1; the D is unclear. V lost 1 base and J lost 1, with 13 bases in between. The germline V gene encodes CDR1 MGHDK and CDR2 SYGVNS. This CDR3 spans 16 amino acids. In DNA form, the CDR3 reads TGTGCCAGCAGTGAATCCACCCTAGGGTCGAACACTGAAGCTTTCTTT. This translates into CASSESTLGSNTEAFF.

Judged by abundance, this clonotype is medium-sized. This sequence joins TRBV5-6 and TRBJ1-5, with D possibly matching TRBD1 (5 bases). V shed 5 bases and J shed 7 bases, with 13 bases lying between them. This CDR3 has 13 residues. Germline assignment: CDR1 SGHDT and CDR2 YYEEEE. CDR3 coding DNA: TGTGCCAGCAGTCAGGGTCGGGTACAGCCCCAGCATTTT. It specifies CASSQGRVQPQHF.

On this clonotype: A clone one base away is much larger, so this may be a read error. This chain links TRBV18 with TRBJ2-2; the D is unclear. CDR1 is KGHSH, CDR2 LQKENI, per germline. The CDR3 totals 15 residues. This CDR3 is CVSSARKRDTGELFF. In DNA, the CDR3 is TGTGTCAGCTCGGCCAGGAAACGAGACACCGGGGAGCTGTTTTTT.

This clonotype was detected ten times or more. The chain couples TRBV7-9 to TRBJ1-5; D is unresolved. Germline V CDR1 and CDR2: SEHNR, FQNEAQ (reference sequence). V gave up 0 bases and J gave up 2 bases, with 11 bases separating them. The CDR3 sequence is 16 residues long. The CDR3 sequence is CASSLAQGSGNQPQHF. Written as DNA, the CDR3 is TGTGCCAGCAGCTTAGCGCAAGGTTCGGGCAATCAGCCCCAGCATTTT.

This clonotype was counted once. Just one base apart from a much larger clone, this may be a read error. This sequence joins TRBV28 and TRBJ2-7; 8 bases align to TRBD1. From germline, CDR1 is MDHEN and CDR2 SYDVKM. The CDR3 covers 14 residues. CDR3 DNA sequence: TGTGCCTGCAGATCAGGGGGCCCCCCCTACGAGCAGTACTTC. This gives the protein CACRSGGPPYEQYF.

The table lists this clonotype with many counts. J is TRBJ2-6 and V is TRBV27; TRBD2 matches 7 bases. Germline V gene data show CDR1 as MNHEY and CDR2 as SMNVEV (reference sequence). The CDR3 is 16 residues long. Trimming took 2 bases from V and 4 from J; bases not matched to a gene: 5. CDR3 in amino acids: CASSLLGGVGANVLTF. The DNA for the CDR3 is TGTGCCAGCAGTTTACTGGGGGGGGTCGGGGCCAACGTCCTGACTTTC.